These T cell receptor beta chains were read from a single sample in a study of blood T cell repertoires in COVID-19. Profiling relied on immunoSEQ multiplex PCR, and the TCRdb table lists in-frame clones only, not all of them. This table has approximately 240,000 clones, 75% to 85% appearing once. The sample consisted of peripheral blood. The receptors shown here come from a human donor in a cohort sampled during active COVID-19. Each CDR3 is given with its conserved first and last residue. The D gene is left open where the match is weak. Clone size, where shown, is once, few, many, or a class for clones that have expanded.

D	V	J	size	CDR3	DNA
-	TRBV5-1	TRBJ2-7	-	CASSGGTAGSYEQYF	TGCGCCAGCAGCGGCGGGACAGCCGGGTCCTACGAGCAGTACTTC
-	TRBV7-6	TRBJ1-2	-	CASSLNKGPNYGYTF	TGTGCCAGCAGCTTAAATAAGGGGCCTAACTATGGCTACACCTTC
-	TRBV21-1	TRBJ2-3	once	CAEPKQGRVSTDTQYF	TGTGCCGAACCCAAACAGGGGCGAGTCAGTACAGATACGCAGTATTTT
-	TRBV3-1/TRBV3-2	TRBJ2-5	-	CASSQRREQETQYF	TGTGCCAGCAGCCAAAGGCGGGAACAAGAGACCCAGTACTTC
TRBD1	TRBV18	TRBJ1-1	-	CASSPGQGVAEAFF	TGTGCCAGCTCACCGGGACAGGGAGTAGCTGAAGCTTTCTTT
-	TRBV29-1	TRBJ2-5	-	CSAQIYQETQYF	TGCAGCGCCCAGATCTACCAAGAGACCCAGTACTTC
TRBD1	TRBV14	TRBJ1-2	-	CASSPMTGGYGYTF	TGTGCCAGCAGCCCTATGACAGGGGGCTATGGCTACACCTTC
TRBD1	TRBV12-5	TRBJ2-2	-	CASGLVPGTVNTGELFF	TGTGCTAGTGGTTTGGTACCCGGGACAGTGAACACCGGGGAGCTGTTTTTT
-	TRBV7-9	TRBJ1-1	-	CASSFISAGGNTEAFF	TGTGCCAGCAGCTTCATTTCGGCAGGAGGGAACACTGAAGCTTTCTTT
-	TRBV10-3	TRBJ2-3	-	CAISESSTDTQYF	TGTGCCATCAGTGAGTCATCAACAGATACGCAGTATTTT